This TCR beta chain was identified during a study of blood T cells in healthy people across ages. Ten or more counts support this clonotype. Its antigen is unknown. General study results and limits: The CMV status of each donor remained undetermined, and this could have confounded shifts in expanded clonotypes.

Sample-barcoded 5' priming and a J-beta primer mix drove a second PCR of about 6 to 12 cycles. Every sample gave at least 3 million paired-end reads containing CDR3. TCRdb re-called the 5' RACE reads with MiXCR, one entry per CDR3 protein. The sample lists 750,000 or so distinct CDR3 sequences; just under 25% were seen once. CDR1 and CDR2 (germline): SGHVS, FQNEAQ. CDR3 length: 13 residues. V lost 5 bases and J 7 bases, leaving 11 bases between the germline ends. The sample was also reused in another study, on T cells of mothers and their children. From that paper: Each mother gave over 9.5 million TCR beta CDR3 reads; each child, about 3 million. The authors identified no persistent microchimeric T cell clones.

This clonotype originated in a boy younger than 18 in good health. The sample comprised blood. V and J are TRBV7-8 and TRBJ1-4, with D perhaps TRBD1 (5 bases). The CDR3 nucleotides are TGTGCCAGCAGCGTGGGACGGGTTGAAAAACTGTTTTTT. Its translation: CASSVGRVEKLFF.